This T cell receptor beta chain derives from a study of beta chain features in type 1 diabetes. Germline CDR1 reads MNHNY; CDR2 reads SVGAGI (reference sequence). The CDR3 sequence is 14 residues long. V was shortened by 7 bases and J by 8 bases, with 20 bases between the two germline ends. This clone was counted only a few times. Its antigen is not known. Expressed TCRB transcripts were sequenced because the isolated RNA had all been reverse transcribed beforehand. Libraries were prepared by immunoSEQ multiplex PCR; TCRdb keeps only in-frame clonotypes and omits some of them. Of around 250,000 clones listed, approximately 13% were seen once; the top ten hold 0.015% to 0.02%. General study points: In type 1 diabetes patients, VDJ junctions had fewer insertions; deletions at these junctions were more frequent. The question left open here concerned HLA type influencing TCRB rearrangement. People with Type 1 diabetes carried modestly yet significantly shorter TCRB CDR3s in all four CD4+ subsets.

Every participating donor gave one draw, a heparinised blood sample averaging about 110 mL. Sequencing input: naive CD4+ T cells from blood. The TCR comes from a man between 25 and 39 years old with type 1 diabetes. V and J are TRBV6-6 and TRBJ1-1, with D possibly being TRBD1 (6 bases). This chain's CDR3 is CASTKTGKTGEAFF. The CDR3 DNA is TGTGCCAGCACCAAAACAGGGAAAACGGGGGAAGCTTTCTTT.